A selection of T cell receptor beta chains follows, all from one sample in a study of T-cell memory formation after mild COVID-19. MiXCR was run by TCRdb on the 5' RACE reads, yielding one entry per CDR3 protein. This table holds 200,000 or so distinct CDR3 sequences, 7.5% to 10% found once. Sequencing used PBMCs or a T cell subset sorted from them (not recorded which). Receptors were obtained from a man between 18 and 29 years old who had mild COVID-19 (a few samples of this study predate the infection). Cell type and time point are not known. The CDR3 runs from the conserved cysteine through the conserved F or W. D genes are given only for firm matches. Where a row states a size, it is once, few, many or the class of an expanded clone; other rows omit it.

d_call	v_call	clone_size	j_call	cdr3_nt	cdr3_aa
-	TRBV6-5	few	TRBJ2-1	TGTGCCAGCGCCACCCGGCAGATGCATGAGCAGTTCTTC	CASATRQMHEQFF
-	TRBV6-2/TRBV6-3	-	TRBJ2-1	TGTGCCAGCACCACCCCTAGGGTAAGGGCCAATGATCAGTTCTTC	CASTTPRVRANDQFF
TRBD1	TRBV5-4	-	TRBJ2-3	TGTGCCAGCAGCTTGTCAGGGGGCCCTAGCACAGATACGCAGTATTTT	CASSLSGGPSTDTQYF
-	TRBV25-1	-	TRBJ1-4	TGTGCCAGCAGTGGGAGTCCTAATGAAAAACTGTTTTTT	CASSGSPNEKLFF
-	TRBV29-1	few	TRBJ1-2	TGCAGCGTGAGCCGTGGGGGTAATGGCTACACCTTC	CSVSRGGNGYTF
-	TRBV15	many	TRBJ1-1	TGTGCCGCTGGCCGTGGTGCGGCGAACACTGAAGCTTTCTTT	CAAGRGAANTEAFF
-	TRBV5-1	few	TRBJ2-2	TGCGCCAGCAGCTTGGCCACTACCGGGGAGCTGTTTTTT	CASSLATTGELFF
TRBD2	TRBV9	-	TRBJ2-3	TGTGCCAGCAGCTCAGGGGGACTAGCAGTCTCAATAGATACGCAGTATTTT	CASSSGGLAVSIDTQYF
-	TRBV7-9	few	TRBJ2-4	TGTGCCAGCAGCTTACCCAAATCAGGGATGGTCGAAAACATTCAGTACTTC	CASSLPKSGMVENIQYF
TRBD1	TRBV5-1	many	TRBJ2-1	TGCGCCAGCAGCGACCGGACAGGGGGGCCGGGTGAGCAGTTCTTC	CASSDRTGGPGEQFF
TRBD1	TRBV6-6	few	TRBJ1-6	TGTGCCAGCAGTTACGAGACAGGGGGTTCACCCCTCCACTTT	CASSYETGGSPLHF
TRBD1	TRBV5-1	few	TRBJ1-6	TGCGCCAGCAGCCTACGGACAGGGTATAATTCACCCCTCCACTTT	CASSLRTGYNSPLHF
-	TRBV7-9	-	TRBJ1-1	TGTGCCAGCAGCTTCGGGGACCCTTCGAACACTGAAGCTTTCTTT	CASSFGDPSNTEAFF
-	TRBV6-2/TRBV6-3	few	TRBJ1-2	TGTGCCAGCAGTTACCCCGGACCTGGCTACACCTTC	CASSYPGPGYTF
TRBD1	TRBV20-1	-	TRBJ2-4	TGCAGTGCTCCCTCCGCAGGGGGCCGGACCAAAAACATTCAGTACTTC	CSAPSAGGRTKNIQYF
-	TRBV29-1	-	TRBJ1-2	TGCAGCGTTGAGGAGGGGACCTATGGCTACACCTTC	CSVEEGTYGYTF
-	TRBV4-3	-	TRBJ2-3	TGCGCCAGCAGTCCGACAGTAACAGATACGCAGTATTTT	CASSPTVTDTQYF
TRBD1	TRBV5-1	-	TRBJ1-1	TGCGCCAGCAACAGGGACAGGAACACTGAAGCTTTCTTT	CASNRDRNTEAFF
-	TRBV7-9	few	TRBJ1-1	TGTGCCAGCAGCTTAGGACGGCTGGGCACTGAAGCTTTCTTT	CASSLGRLGTEAFF
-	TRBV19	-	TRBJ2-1	TGTGCCCATGATTCCCGCTCCTACAATGAGCAGTTCTTC	CAHDSRSYNEQFF
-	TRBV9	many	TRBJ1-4	TGTGCCAGCAGCAAAGGCCGCGGTACCGAACTGTTTTTT	CASSKGRGTELFF
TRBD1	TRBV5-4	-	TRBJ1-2	TGTGCCAGCAGCTTGGAGACAGGGCGCGGCTACACCTTC	CASSLETGRGYTF
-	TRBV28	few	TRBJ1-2	TGTGCCAGCAGTTTCGGCAGGACTAACTATGGCTACACCTTC	CASSFGRTNYGYTF
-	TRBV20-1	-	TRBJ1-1	TGCAGTGCGAGGGATGATACTGAAGCTTTCTTT	CSARDDTEAFF
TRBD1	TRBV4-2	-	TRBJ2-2	TGTGCCAGCAGCCAAGTCATAGGACAGGGGGTGATGGGGCCCCCCGGGGAGCTGTTTTTT	CASSQVIGQGVMGPPGELFF
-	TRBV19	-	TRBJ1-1	TGTGCCAGTAGTAACCCGGGAGGGGCTGAAGCTTTCTTT	CASSNPGGAEAFF
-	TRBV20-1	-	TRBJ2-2	TGCAGTGCTACTGAGGGAAGATTGAACACCGGGGAGCTGTTTTTT	CSATEGRLNTGELFF
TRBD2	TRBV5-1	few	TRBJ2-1	TGCGCCAGCAGCTCAAACAGCGGGGGCTCCTACAATGAGCAGTTCTTC	CASSSNSGGSYNEQFF
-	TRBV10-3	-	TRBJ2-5	TGTGCCATCAGTGAGTTTCAGGAAGAGACCCAGTACTTC	CAISEFQEETQYF
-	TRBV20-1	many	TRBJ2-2	TGCAGTGCTAGGAGAGCAGGCGCGAACACCGGGGAGCTGTTTTTT	CSARRAGANTGELFF
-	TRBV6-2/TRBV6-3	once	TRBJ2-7	TGTGCCAGCAGACCGACAGTCTACGAGCAGTACTTC	CASRPTVYEQYF
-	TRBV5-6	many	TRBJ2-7	TGTGCCAGCAGCCCGAGGAGGTCGTACGAGCAGTACTTC	CASSPRRSYEQYF
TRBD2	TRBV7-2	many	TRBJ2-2	TGTGCCAGCCCCAAACGACTAGCGACGAACACCGGGGAGCTGTTTTTT	CASPKRLATNTGELFF
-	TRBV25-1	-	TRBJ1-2	TGTGCCAGCAGTGAATCTTTTGGCTACACCTTC	CASSESFGYTF
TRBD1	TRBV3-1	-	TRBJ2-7	TGTGCCAGCAGCGCTTGGACAGGGGGCTACGAGCAGTACTTC	CASSAWTGGYEQYF
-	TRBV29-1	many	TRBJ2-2	TGCAGCGTTGAAAAACAGCTTAACACCGGGGAGCTGTTTTTT	CSVEKQLNTGELFF
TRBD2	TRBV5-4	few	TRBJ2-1	TGTGCCAGCAGCTTGGGGACTAGCCTCAATGAGCAGTTCTTC	CASSLGTSLNEQFF
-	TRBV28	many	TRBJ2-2	TGTGCCAGCAGTTCACACTTCACCGGGGAGCTGTTTTTT	CASSSHFTGELFF
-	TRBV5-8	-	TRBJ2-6	TGTGCCAGCAGCTTGTTCAAGGGACCCTCTGGGGCCAACGTCCTGACTTTC	CASSLFKGPSGANVLTF
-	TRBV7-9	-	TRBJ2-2	TGTGCCAGCAGCTTACGCGGGCAGGACACCGGGGAGCTGTTTTTT	CASSLRGQDTGELFF
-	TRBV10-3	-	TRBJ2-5	TGTGCCAGCGAACAGGGAAGCGGGGAGACCCAGTACTTC	CASEQGSGETQYF
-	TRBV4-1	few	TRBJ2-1	TGCGCCAGCAGCCGGCCTCTAGTCTCCTACAATGAGCAGTTCTTC	CASSRPLVSYNEQFF
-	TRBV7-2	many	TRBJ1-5	TGTGCCAGCAGCTTAGGCAGAGTAACTACCCCCCAGCATTTT	CASSLGRVTTPQHF
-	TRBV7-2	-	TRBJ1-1	TGTGCCAGCAGCTCATCCGTGTGGGGCAGCGACACTGAAGCTTTCTTT	CASSSSVWGSDTEAFF
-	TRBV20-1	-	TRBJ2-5	TGCAGTGCTCGGCGACGACAGGGAGGGTGGGAGACCCAGTACTTC	CSARRRQGGWETQYF
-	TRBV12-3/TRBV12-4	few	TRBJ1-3	TGTGCCAGCAGTAATTGGGCGGGGCGAGGAAACACCATATATTTT	CASSNWAGRGNTIYF
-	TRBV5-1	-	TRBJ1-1	TGCGCCAGCAGCTTGGCCCTGGGGTCCCCTGAAGCTTTCTTT	CASSLALGSPEAFF
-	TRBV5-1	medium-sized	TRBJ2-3	TGCGCCAGCAGCCCCGACCGCACAGATACGCAGTATTTT	CASSPDRTDTQYF
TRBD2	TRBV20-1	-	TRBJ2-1	TGCAGTGCACAGCGGGGGCCTTACAATGAGCAGTTCTTC	CSAQRGPYNEQFF
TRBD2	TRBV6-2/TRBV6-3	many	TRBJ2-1	TGTGCCAGCAGTTTCCCTAACCTCGTACTAGCGAACAATGAGCAGTTCTTC	CASSFPNLVLANNEQFF
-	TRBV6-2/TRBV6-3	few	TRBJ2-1	TGTGCCAGCAGCCCCCTCGCGCTCTCCTACAATGAGCAGTTCTTC	CASSPLALSYNEQFF